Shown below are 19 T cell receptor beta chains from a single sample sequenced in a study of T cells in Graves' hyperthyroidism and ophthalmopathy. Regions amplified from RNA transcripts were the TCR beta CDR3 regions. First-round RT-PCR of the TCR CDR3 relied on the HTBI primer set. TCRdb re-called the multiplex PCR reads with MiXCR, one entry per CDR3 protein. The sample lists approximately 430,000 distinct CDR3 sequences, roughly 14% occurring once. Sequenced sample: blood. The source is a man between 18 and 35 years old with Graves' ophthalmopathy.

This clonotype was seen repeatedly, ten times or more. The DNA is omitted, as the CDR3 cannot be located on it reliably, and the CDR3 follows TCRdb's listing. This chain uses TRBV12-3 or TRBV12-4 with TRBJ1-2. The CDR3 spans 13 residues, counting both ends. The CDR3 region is CASSLGVWGRGTF.

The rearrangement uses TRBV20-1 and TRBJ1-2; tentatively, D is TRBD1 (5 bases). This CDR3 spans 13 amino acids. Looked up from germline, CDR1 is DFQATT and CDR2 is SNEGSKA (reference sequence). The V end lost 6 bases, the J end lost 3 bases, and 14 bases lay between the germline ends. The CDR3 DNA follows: TGCAGTGCCATCCCCCCGGGGGACTATGGCTACACCTTC. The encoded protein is CSAIPPGDYGYTF.

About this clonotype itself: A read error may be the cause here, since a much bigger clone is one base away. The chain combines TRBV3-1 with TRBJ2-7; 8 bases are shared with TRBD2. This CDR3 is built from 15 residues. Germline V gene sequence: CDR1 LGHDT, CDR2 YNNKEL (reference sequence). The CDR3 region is CAGSQDTSGSYEQYF. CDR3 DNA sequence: TGTGCCGGCAGCCAAGATACTAGCGGCTCCTACGAGCAGTACTTC.

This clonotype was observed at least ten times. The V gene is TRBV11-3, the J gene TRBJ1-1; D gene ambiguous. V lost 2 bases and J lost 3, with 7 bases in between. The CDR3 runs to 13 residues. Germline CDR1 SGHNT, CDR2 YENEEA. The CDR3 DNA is TGTGCCAGCAGCTTATCCCCGGACACTGAAGCTTTCTTT. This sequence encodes CASSLSPDTEAFF.

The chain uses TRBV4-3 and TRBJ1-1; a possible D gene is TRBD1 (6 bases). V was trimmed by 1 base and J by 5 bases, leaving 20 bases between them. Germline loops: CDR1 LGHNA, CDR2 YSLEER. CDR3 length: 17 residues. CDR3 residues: CASSQAHGTTVGTEAFF. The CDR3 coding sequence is TGCGCCAGCAGCCAAGCACATGGGACAACGGTGGGGACTGAAGCTTTCTTT.

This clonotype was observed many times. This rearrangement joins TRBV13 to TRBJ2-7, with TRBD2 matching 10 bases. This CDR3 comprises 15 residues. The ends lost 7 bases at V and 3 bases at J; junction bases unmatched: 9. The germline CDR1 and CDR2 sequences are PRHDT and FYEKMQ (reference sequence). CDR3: CASTLGLAGVYEQYF. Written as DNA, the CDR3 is TGTGCCAGCACCCTTGGGCTAGCGGGAGTCTACGAGCAGTACTTC.

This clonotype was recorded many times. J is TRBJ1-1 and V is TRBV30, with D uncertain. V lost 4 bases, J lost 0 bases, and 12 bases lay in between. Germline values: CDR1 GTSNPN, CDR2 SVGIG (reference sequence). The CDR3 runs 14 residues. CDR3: CAWNPYSMNTEAFF. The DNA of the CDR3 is TGTGCCTGGAATCCCTACTCCATGAACACTGAAGCTTTCTTT. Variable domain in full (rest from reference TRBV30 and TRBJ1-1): SQTIHQWPATLVQPVGSPLSLECTVEGTSNPNLYWYRQAAGRGLQLLFYSVGIGQISSEVPQNLSASRPQDRQFILSSKKLLLSDSGFYLCAWNPYSMNTEAFFGQGTRLTVV.

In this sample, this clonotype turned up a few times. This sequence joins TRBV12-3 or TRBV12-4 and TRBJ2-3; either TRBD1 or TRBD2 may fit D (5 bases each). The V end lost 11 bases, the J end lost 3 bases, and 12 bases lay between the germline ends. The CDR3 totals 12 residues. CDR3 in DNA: TGTGCCTCCGGGTGGGGGACAGATACGCAGTATTTT. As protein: CASGWGTDTQYF.

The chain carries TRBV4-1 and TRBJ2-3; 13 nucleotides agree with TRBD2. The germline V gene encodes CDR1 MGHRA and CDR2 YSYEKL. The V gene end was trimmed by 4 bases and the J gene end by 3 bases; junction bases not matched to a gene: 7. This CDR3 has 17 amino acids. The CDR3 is CASSRKLAGGWTDTQYF. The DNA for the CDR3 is TGCGCCAGCAGCCGAAAACTAGCGGGGGGGTGGACAGATACGCAGTATTTT.

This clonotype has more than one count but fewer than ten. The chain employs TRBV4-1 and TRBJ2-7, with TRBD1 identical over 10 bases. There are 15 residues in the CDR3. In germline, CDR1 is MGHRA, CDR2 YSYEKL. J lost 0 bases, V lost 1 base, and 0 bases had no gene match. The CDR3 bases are TGCGCCAGCAGCCAAGGGACAGGGGGCTCCTACGAGCAGTACTTC. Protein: CASSQGTGGSYEQYF.

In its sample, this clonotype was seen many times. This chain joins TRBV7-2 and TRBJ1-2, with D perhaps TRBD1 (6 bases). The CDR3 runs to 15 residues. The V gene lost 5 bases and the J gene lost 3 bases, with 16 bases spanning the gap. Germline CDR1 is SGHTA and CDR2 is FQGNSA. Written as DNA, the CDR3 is TGTGCCAGCAGCCTCCGCCAGGGGTTCGACTATGGCTACACCTTC. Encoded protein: CASSLRQGFDYGYTF.

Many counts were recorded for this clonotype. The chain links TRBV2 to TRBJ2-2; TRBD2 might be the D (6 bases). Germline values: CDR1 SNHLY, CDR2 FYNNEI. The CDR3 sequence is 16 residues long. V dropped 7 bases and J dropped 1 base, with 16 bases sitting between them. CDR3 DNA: TGTGCCAGCACCCCGCGGGACTCGATGAACACCGGGGAGCTGTTTTTT. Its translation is CASTPRDSMNTGELFF.

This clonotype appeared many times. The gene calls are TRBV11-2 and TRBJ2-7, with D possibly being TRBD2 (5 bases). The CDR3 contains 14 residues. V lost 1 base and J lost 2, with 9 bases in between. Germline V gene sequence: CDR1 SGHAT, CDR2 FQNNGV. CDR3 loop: CASSLGGLTYEQYF. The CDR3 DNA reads TGTGCCAGCAGCTTAGGAGGGCTTACCTACGAGCAGTACTTC.

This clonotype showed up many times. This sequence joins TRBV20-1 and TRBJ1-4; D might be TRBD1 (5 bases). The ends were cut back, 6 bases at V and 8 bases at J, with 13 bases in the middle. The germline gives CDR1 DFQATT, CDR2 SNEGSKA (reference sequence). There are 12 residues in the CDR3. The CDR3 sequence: CSARDLNEKLFF. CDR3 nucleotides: TGCAGTGCCCGGGACCTAAACGAAAAACTGTTTTTT.

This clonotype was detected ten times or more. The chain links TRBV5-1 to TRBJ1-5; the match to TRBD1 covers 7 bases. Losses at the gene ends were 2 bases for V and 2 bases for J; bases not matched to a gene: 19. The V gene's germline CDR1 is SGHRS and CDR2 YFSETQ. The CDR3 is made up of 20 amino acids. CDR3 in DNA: TGCGCCAGCAGCTTCCCCTCCGGGACGAAGGGGGCTCCGGGCAATCAGCCCCAGCATTTT. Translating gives CASSFPSGTKGAPGNQPQHF.

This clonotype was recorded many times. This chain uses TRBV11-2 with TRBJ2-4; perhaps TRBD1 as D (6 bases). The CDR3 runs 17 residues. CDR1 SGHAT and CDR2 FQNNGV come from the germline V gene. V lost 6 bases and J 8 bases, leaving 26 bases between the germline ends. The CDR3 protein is CASRYRVPWANRHIQYF. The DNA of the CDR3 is TGTGCCAGCAGATACAGGGTACCTTGGGCTAATAGACACATTCAGTACTTC.

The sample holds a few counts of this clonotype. CDR3 DNA: TGCGCCAGCAGCCCCGGACTAGCGGGGGGGCTGGAGACCCAGTACTTC. Translating it yields CASSPGLAGGLETQYF. V usage is TRBV5-1 and J usage is TRBJ2-5; the match to TRBD2 covers 15 bases. Germline V gene lookup returns CDR1 SGHRS and CDR2 YFSETQ. This CDR3 is built from 16 residues. The trim removed 4 bases at V and 5 bases at J, leaving 6 bases unmatched. Looking up the rest from reference TRBV5-1 and TRBJ2-5 gives the full variable domain: KAGVTQTPRYLIKTRGQQVTLSCSPISGHRSVSWYQQTPGQGLQFLFEYFSETQRNKGNFPGRFSGRQFSNSRSEMNVSTLELGDSALYLCASSPGLAGGLETQYFGPGTRLLVL.

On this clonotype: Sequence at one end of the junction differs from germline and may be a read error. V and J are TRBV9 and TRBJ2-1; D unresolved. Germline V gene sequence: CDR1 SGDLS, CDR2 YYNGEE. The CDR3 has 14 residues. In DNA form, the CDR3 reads TGTGCCAGCAGCGTAGTGGCCGATAACAATAAGCAGTTCTTC. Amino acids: CASSVVADNNKQFF. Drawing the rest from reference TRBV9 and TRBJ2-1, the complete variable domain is DSGVTQTPKHLITATGQRVTLRCSPRSGDLSVYWYQQSLDQGLQFLIQYYNGEERAKGNILERFSAQQFPDLHSELNLSSLELGDSALYFCASSVVADNNKQFFGPGTRLTVL.

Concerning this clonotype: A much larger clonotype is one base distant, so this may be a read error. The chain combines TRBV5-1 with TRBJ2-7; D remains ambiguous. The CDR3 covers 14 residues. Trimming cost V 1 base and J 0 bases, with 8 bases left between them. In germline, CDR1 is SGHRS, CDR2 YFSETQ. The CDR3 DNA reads TGCGCCAGCAGCTTGACAGAGGACTCCTACGAGCAGTACTTC. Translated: CASSLTEDSYEQYF.